This T cell receptor beta chain was documented in a study of a mutant IDH1 vaccine in newly diagnosed glioma. Study overall: The sex distribution of treated patients was around 60% male and roughly 38% female, with a mean age of 40.4 years. Notes on the study in general: Variations in leading peripheral T cell clonotypes appeared to have no connection with pseudoprogression.

The repertoire was sequenced with immunoSEQ multiplex PCR; TCRdb's copy has only in-frame clones and lacks some. The data contain tens of thousands of clones, around 80% of them singletons. In the case of this clone: Its antigen remains unidentified.

Germline loops: CDR1 ENHRY, CDR2 SYGVKD. This CDR3 has 16 amino acids. V was pared by 0 bases and J by 5 bases, with 11 bases between. Time point in this sample: week 23, last vaccination. Topical imiquimod accompanied each vaccine dose, which consisted of 300 ug of mutant IDH1 20-mer peptide. V gene TRBV10-3 combines with J gene TRBJ1-6; D might be TRBD1 (6 bases). The starting material was PBMCs, obtained from a glioma patient whose treatment included an IDH1 peptide vaccine. The receptor was derived from a woman between 18 and 29 years old with glioma. CDR3 bases: TGTGCCATCAGTGAGTCTGGAGCAGGGGATAATTCACCCCTCCACTTT. Translating gives CAISESGAGDNSPLHF.